This entry lists 13 T cell receptor beta chains sequenced from one sample in a study of blood T cell repertoires in COVID-19. Sequenced by immunoSEQ multiplex PCR; TCRdb stores in-frame clones only, minus some. The table lists about 220,000 clones, about 87% of them singletons. The sequencing sample was made of PBMCs or T cells enriched from blood (not recorded which). Every receptor here comes from a woman in her 30s who had recovered from COVID-19.

This rearrangement joins TRBV4-2 to TRBJ1-3; D is uncertain. Germline V gene sequence: CDR1 LGHNA, CDR2 YNFKEQ. Trimming took off 0 bases at V and 1 base at J, with 10 bases between the two ends. The CDR3 contains 16 residues. Here the CDR3 DNA reads TGTGCCAGCAGCCAAGATGCTACTCGGTCTGGAAACACCATATATTTT. Translating gives CASSQDATRSGNTIYF.

V usage is TRBV11-3 and J usage is TRBJ2-3; perhaps TRBD2 as D (5 bases). The CDR3 loop spans 16 amino acids. V dropped 1 base and J dropped 5 bases, with 16 bases sitting between them. Germline CDR1 SGHNT, CDR2 YENEEA. Here the CDR3 DNA reads TGTGCCAGCAGCTTAGGCGCCCAGGCCGGAGGAGATACGCAGTATTTT. Its protein is CASSLGAQAGGDTQYF. The whole variable domain, filled in from reference TRBV11-3 and TRBJ2-3, reads EAGVVQSPRYKIIEKKQPVAFWCNPISGHNTLYWYLQNLGQGPELLIRYENEEAVDDSQLPKDRFSAERLKGVDSTLKIQPAELGDSAVYLCASSLGAQAGGDTQYFGPGTRLTVL.

The gene calls are TRBV5-6 and TRBJ2-6; tentatively, D is TRBD2 (5 bases). CDR1 SGHDT and CDR2 YYEEEE come from the germline V gene. V lost 0 bases and J lost 4, with 14 bases in between. The CDR3 extends over 17 amino acids. CDR3 DNA sequence: TGTGCCAGCAGCTTGGGTTACCGGGGATCGGGGGCCAACGTCCTGACTTTC. Its protein product is CASSLGYRGSGANVLTF.

The chain is built from TRBV5-1 and TRBJ2-6; D is uncertain. Germline-derived CDR1 and CDR2 are SGHRS and YFSETQ. Between the trimmed V and J ends, which lost 6 bases and 0 bases, there was a span of 10 bases. CDR3 length: 15 amino acids. The CDR3 DNA sequence: TGCGCCAGCAACCTAGGTAACTCTGGGGCCAACGTCCTGACTTTC. Its translation is CASNLGNSGANVLTF. The full variable domain, in which reference TRBV5-1 and TRBJ2-6 provide the parts outside the CDR3, is KAGVTQTPRYLIKTRGQQVTLSCSPISGHRSVSWYQQTPGQGLQFLFEYFSETQRNKGNFPGRFSGRQFSNSRSEMNVSTLELGDSALYLCASNLGNSGANVLTFGAGSRLTVL.

V usage is TRBV24-1 and J usage is TRBJ2-3, with D tentatively TRBD1 (5 bases). Trimming shortened V by 4 bases and J by 5 bases, and 15 bases separated the two germline ends. Germline CDR1 reads KGHDR; CDR2 reads SFDVKD. This CDR3 has 15 residues. The CDR3: CATSDPRGREDTQYF. CDR3 nucleotide sequence: TGTGCCACCAGTGACCCAAGGGGCAGGGAAGATACGCAGTATTTT.

The chain links TRBV19 to TRBJ2-1, with 7 positions matching TRBD2. The germline V gene encodes CDR1 LNHDA and CDR2 SQIVND (reference sequence). Unmatched junction bases numbered 4, after V lost 3 bases and J lost 5 bases. The CDR3 is 14 amino acids. The CDR3 nucleotides read TGTGCCAGTAGTATTCGCGGGGGACACAATGAGCAGTTCTTC. Its protein is CASSIRGGHNEQFF. The full variable domain, completed using reference TRBV19 and TRBJ2-1, is DGGITQSPKYLFRKEGQNVTLSCEQNLNHDAMYWYRQDPGQGLRLIYYSQIVNDFQKGDIAEGYSVSREKKESFPLTVTSAQKNPTAFYLCASSIRGGHNEQFFGPGTRLTVL.

The chain recombines TRBV4-3 with TRBJ1-1; the D is unclear. The CDR3 length is 15 residues. Germline assignment: CDR1 LGHNA and CDR2 YSLEER. Between the trimmed V and J ends, which lost 0 bases and 4 bases, there was a span of 12 bases. The CDR3 nucleotides are TGCGCCAGCAGCCAAGATCCCCACGGTGGCACTGAAGCTTTCTTT. Protein: CASSQDPHGGTEAFF.

V usage is TRBV9 and J usage is TRBJ1-2, with 9 bases identical to TRBD1. The CDR3 runs to 17 residues. V was clipped by 0 bases and J by 5 bases; unmatched bases: 11. Germline CDR1 reads SGDLS; CDR2 reads YYNGEE. The CDR3 nucleotides read TGTGCCAGCAGCGTAGCCCGGGACAGGGTCAGGCCTTATGGCTACACCTTC. Translating gives CASSVARDRVRPYGYTF.

V gene TRBV24-1 combines with J gene TRBJ2-3; tentative D call: TRBD2 (6 bases). Per the germline V gene, CDR1 is KGHDR and CDR2 is SFDVKD. Trimming left V 3 bases short and J 3 bases short, with 12 bases between. The CDR3 is made up of 15 amino acids. The CDR3 loop is CATSDRVGGTDTQYF. In DNA, the CDR3 is TGTGCCACCAGTGATCGGGTAGGAGGGACAGATACGCAGTATTTT.

This rearrangement joins TRBV2 to TRBJ1-6; TRBD1 is a possible D gene (6 bases). The germline CDR1 and CDR2 sequences are SNHLY and FYNNEI. The CDR3 sequence is 15 residues long. The ends were cut back, 0 bases at V and 10 bases at J, with 13 bases in the middle. The CDR3 nucleotides read TGTGCCAGCAGTGAAGCTGCCTTCAGGGGCTCACCCCTCCACTTT. This gives the protein CASSEAAFRGSPLHF.

The J gene is TRBJ2-1, the V gene TRBV9, with 9 bases that match TRBD2. The germline CDR1 and CDR2 sequences are SGDLS and YYNGEE. This CDR3 is 16 amino acids long. J lost 5 bases, V lost 0 bases, and 6 bases had no gene match. The DNA of the CDR3 is TGTGCCAGCAGCGTAGAGTCGGCTAGCGGGGACAATGAGCAGTTCTTC. Translating gives CASSVESASGDNEQFF.

The V gene is TRBV7-2, the J gene TRBJ1-2, with D possibly TRBD1 on 5 matching bases. Trimming cost V 5 bases and J 2 bases, with 12 bases left between them. This CDR3 contains 14 residues. CDR1 and CDR2 from the germline V gene are SGHTA and FQGNSA. The CDR3 DNA sequence: TGTGCCAGCAGCGTCCCCGACAGAAACTATGGCTACACCTTC. As protein: CASSVPDRNYGYTF.

The chain joins TRBV7-6 to TRBJ2-2, with TRBD2 identical over 10 bases. The CDR3 covers 16 residues. V shed 5 bases, J shed 7 bases, and the junction held 10 bases outside the gene matches. Germline V gene lookup returns CDR1 SGHVS and CDR2 FNYEAQ. Here the CDR3 DNA reads TGTGCCAGCAGCCCAGAAGCGGGGGGGCGTTTCGGGGAGCTGTTTTTT. Its translation: CASSPEAGGRFGELFF. Looking up the rest from reference TRBV7-6 and TRBJ2-2 gives the full variable domain: GAGVSQSPRYKVTKRGQDVALRCDPISGHVSLYWYRQALGQGPEFLTYFNYEAQQDKSGLPNDRFSAERPEGSISTLTIQRTEQRDSAMYRCASSPEAGGRFGELFFGEGSRLTVL.